This T cell receptor beta chain was observed in a study of T cell changes during pregnancy in multiple sclerosis. The CDR3 runs 18 residues. Germline values: CDR1 SGHVS, CDR2 FNYEAQ. J was trimmed by 3 bases and V by 4 bases; bases with no gene match: 12. Measured with immunoSEQ multiplex PCR; TCRdb has only the in-frame clones, and not every one. This sample has under 65,000 clones, with over 85% found just once. The receptor comes from a female donor with multiple sclerosis, enrolled in a pregnancy study. This chain connects TRBV7-6 to TRBJ2-1; 10 nucleotides line up with TRBD2. The sequencing here drew on CD8+ T cells from peripheral blood mononuclear cells, taken in the third trimester of pregnancy. The CDR3: CASSSLAGRVLGYNEQFF. DNA of the CDR3: TGTGCCAGCAGCTCACTAGCGGGACGGGTATTGGGCTACAATGAGCAGTTCTTC. The full variable domain, its missing parts supplied by reference TRBV7-6 and TRBJ2-1, is GAGVSQSPRYKVTKRGQDVALRCDPISGHVSLYWYRQALGQGPEFLTYFNYEAQQDKSGLPNDRFSAERPEGSISTLTIQRTEQRDSAMYRCASSSLAGRVLGYNEQFFGPGTRLTVL.